This T cell receptor beta chain comes out of a study of T cells in Graves' hyperthyroidism and ophthalmopathy. Notes on the study in general: Most thyroid clonotypes with frequency above 0.001 were detected in blood. Ophthalmopathy cases were set apart from stable hyperthyroidism by a 13 V-J model.

About this clonotype itself: Its antigen remains unidentified.

For the diagnoses, clinical symptoms, serum thyroxine and TRAb, thyroid ultrasound and orbital computed tomography were used. Deletions cut 5 bases from V and 1 base from J, with 12 bases between. The CDR3 consists of 15 residues. Germline CDR1 reads LNHDA; CDR2 reads SQIVND (reference sequence). TCR beta CDR3 regions were amplified from RNA. Using the HTBI primer set, a first-round RT-PCR was run on the TCR CDR3. TCRdb processed the multiplex PCR reads anew with MiXCR; each CDR3 protein has one entry. The profile covers about 590,000 distinct CDR3 sequences, with more than 15% appearing a single time and about 7% taken by the ten largest.

The sequence came from a woman between 25 and 40 years old with Graves' hyperthyroidism. V and J are TRBV19 and TRBJ1-5; D is perhaps TRBD1 (6 bases). The material sequenced was blood. In DNA form, the CDR3 reads TGTGCCAGTAGTGAAGTGCAGGGGAGCAATCAGCCCCAGCATTTT. Residues: CASSEVQGSNQPQHF.